The 12 T cell receptor beta chains presented below share a single source sample, sequenced in a study of Graves' ophthalmopathy and Graves' hyperthyroidism. The authors amplified TCR beta CDR3 regions from RNA transcripts. The first-round RT-PCR employed HTBI primers together with the Qiagen OneStep RT-PCR kit. A multiplex PCR was then performed as the second round. TCRdb re-analysed the multiplex PCR reads in MiXCR, keeping a single row per CDR3 protein. The sample has 560,000 or so distinct CDR3 sequences, under 45% seen once. Sequencing used peripheral blood or thyroid tissue (not recorded which). These receptors originate from an adult man with Graves' hyperthyroidism.

The chain is built from TRBV7-2 and TRBJ2-2; 9 bases fit TRBD1. J gave up 1 base and V 5 bases, and 5 bases lay outside the gene matches. This CDR3 has 16 amino acids. Germline CDR1 reads SGHTA; CDR2 reads FQGNSA. CDR3 in amino acids: CASSPRTGVNTGELFF. The CDR3 region has the DNA TGTGCCAGCAGCCCGAGGACAGGGGTGAACACCGGGGAGCTGTTTTTT.

This chain uses TRBV18 with TRBJ2-5, with 11 bases fitting TRBD2. The trim removed 3 bases at V and 5 bases at J, leaving 8 bases unmatched. CDR3 length: 16 amino acids. Germline V lookup: CDR1 KGHSH, CDR2 LQKENI. The DNA for the CDR3 is TGTGCCAGCTCACCGAGGATACTAGCGGGAGAGGAGACCCAGTACTTC. Translating gives CASSPRILAGEETQYF.

This rearrangement joins TRBV11-2 to TRBJ2-1; no clear D. The V gene lost 3 bases and the J gene lost 7 bases, with 13 bases spanning the gap. The CDR3 sequence is 14 residues long. CDR1 and CDR2 (germline): SGHAT, FQNNGV. CDR3 in DNA: TGTGCCAGCAGCTTCTCGGGTTTCAGTAATGAGCAGTTCTTC. Translation: CASSFSGFSNEQFF.

CDR3 protein: CATSDSTARNEKLFF. The CDR3 DNA sequence: TGTGCCACCAGTGATTCGACAGCCAGGAATGAAAAACTGTTTTTT. V is TRBV24-1 and J is TRBJ1-4; the D gene is possibly TRBD1 (5 bases). Germline loops: CDR1 KGHDR, CDR2 SFDVKD. This CDR3 has 15 amino acids. V gave up 2 bases and J gave up 5 bases, with 11 bases separating them.

Worth noting for this clonotype: The junction does not match germline at one end; this may be a read error. The chain has TRBV6-5 and TRBJ1-4; TRBD1 agrees at 8 bases. Germline lookup yields CDR1 MNHEY and CDR2 SVGAGI. The CDR3 totals 14 residues. The CDR3 reads CAISADRVDEKLFF. As DNA, the CDR3 is TGTGCCATCAGTGCGGACAGGGTGGATGAAAAACTGTTTTTT.

This clonotype was counted at least ten times. The V call is TRBV7-9, the J call TRBJ2-2; unclear D gene. The CDR3 sequence is 14 residues long. CDR1 is SEHNR, CDR2 FQNEAQ, per germline (reference sequence). Trimming pared 6 bases from V and 5 bases from J, leaving 13 bases between. The CDR3 reads CASSPDARTGELFF. In DNA form, the CDR3 reads TGTGCCAGCAGTCCAGACGCCAGGACCGGGGAGCTGTTTTTT.

The sample holds many counts of this clonotype. The J gene is TRBJ2-5, the V gene TRBV20-1; 7 bases fit TRBD1. CDR1 is DFQATT and CDR2 is SNEGSKA in the germline V gene (reference sequence). The CDR3 loop spans 14 amino acids. V shed 7 bases and J 1 base; nucleotides not matched to a gene: 9. Written as DNA, the CDR3 is TGCAGTGTAGATAAAGGACAGGCCCAAGAGACCCAGTACTTC. Translated: CSVDKGQAQETQYF.

This clonotype was seen at least ten times. The chain uses TRBV6-5 and TRBJ2-7, with 9 bases lining up with TRBD2. CDR1 and CDR2 from the germline V gene are MNHEY and SVGAGI. CDR3 size: 13 residues. The V segment lost 5 bases and the J segment 5 bases; nucleotides outside the gene matches: 4. This CDR3 reads CASSTGLANEQYF. The CDR3 nucleotides read TGTGCCAGCAGTACCGGACTAGCGAACGAGCAGTACTTC.

The J gene is TRBJ1-1, the V gene TRBV12-3 or TRBV12-4; possible D gene TRBD1, 5 bases. This CDR3 is 14 amino acids long. V lost 0 bases and J lost 3, with 8 bases in between. Written as DNA, the CDR3 is TGTGCCAGCAGTTTAGCGGGGGTGGACACTGAAGCTTTCTTT. Translation: CASSLAGVDTEAFF.

This clonotype has at least ten counts. CDR3 in DNA: TGTGCCACCAGGTTTTTGCGGGAATCCGGGGAGCTGTTTTTT. Its translation: CATRFLRESGELFF. The chain employs TRBV15 and TRBJ2-2, with a weak D call TRBD2 (6 bases). Trimming cost V 6 bases and J 6 bases, with 14 bases left between them. The CDR3 is 14 amino acids. The germline CDR1 and CDR2 sequences are LNHNV and YYDKDF (reference sequence).

This clonotype occurred many times. V is TRBV14 and J is TRBJ1-1; no definite D call. The CDR3 spans 14 residues. Germline loops: CDR1 SGHDN, CDR2 FVKESK. V was trimmed by 4 bases and J by 2 bases, leaving 11 bases between them. The CDR3 sequence is CASSRKPSNTEAFF. DNA for the CDR3: TGTGCCAGCAGCCGCAAACCGTCCAACACTGAAGCTTTCTTT.

This clonotype showed up many times. A single base separates this from a much larger clone, so it may be a read error. The chain carries TRBV10-3 and TRBJ1-1; D is undetermined. V dropped 0 bases and J dropped 9 bases, with 8 bases sitting between them. The CDR3 contains 12 residues. Per germline, CDR1 ENHRY and CDR2 SYGVKD. CDR3 protein: CAISESKGKAFF. CDR3 nucleotides: TGTGCCATCAGTGAGTCAAAAGGTAAAGCTTTCTTT.